This TCR beta chain was sequenced for a study of blood T cell repertoires in COVID-19. Study in general: Specimens from acute and convalescent COVID-19 originated in the United States, Italy and Spain. Sources were T cells, B-cell-depleted T cells, or PBMCs; the material itself was cDNA or gDNA.

There are a few counts of this clone. This CDR3 contains 16 residues. Germline V gene lookup returns CDR1 LNHDA and CDR2 SQIVND (reference sequence). J gave up 6 bases and V 5 bases, and 9 bases lay outside the gene matches. Per the original data handling: Using reference gene primer amplification, nucleated cell counts were estimated. TCRdb's copy holds only in-frame clones and misses some; the assay was immunoSEQ multiplex PCR. Clone size and V and J calls were adopted from that table, with D and trimming inferred from the DNA. The sample records about 210,000 clones, about 86% being singletons. This clonotype originated in a man aged 18 to 29 with active or convalescent COVID-19. The chain links TRBV19 to TRBJ1-6, with 8 nucleotides matching TRBD1. Sequenced material: peripheral blood. The DNA of the CDR3 is TGTGCCAGTAGTCTTCAACGGGGACAGGTTAATTCACCCCTCCACTTT. Amino acids: CASSLQRGQVNSPLHF. Combining the CDR3 with reference TRBV19 and TRBJ1-6 gives the whole variable domain DGGITQSPKYLFRKEGQNVTLSCEQNLNHDAMYWYRQDPGQGLRLIYYSQIVNDFQKGDIAEGYSVSREKKESFPLTVTSAQKNPTAFYLCASSLQRGQVNSPLHFGNGTRLTVT.